This T cell receptor (beta chain) stems from a study of read filtering for tumor transcriptome and immune sequencing. Across the study: Among patients, roughly 17 were male and 15 or so female, aged 47 to 80 (mean about 70). RNA-seq yielded only about 75 to 1,400 TCR reads, IR-seq about 4.05 to 10.27 million. Study-wide points: The sorted CD138-negative fraction was a mixed bone marrow immune population, not purified T cells. Approximately 82% of IR-seq clonotypes had one read, totaling about 3.5% of reads; RNA-seq: 74.6% and 44.6%.

Molecular barcoded adaptors covering alpha/delta and beta/gamma chains were used on approximately 400 ng RNA. Via MiXCR, TCRdb re-called the reads, giving one row per CDR3 protein. The sample holds around 50,000 distinct CDR3 sequences; more than 20% are singletons and the top ten take about a sixth. Germline lookup yields CDR1 SQVTM and CDR2 ANQGSEA. V lost 4 bases to trimming and J lost 3 bases; unmatched junction nucleotides: 5. This CDR3 is 13 amino acids long. This clonotype occurred many times. Its matching antigen is unknown. Sequencing was carried out using a population of CD138-negative cells sorted from bone marrow. The rearrangement links TRBV29-1 to TRBJ1-1, with TRBD1 matching over 7 bases. This TCR derives from a donor aged 40 or over with multiple myeloma. This CDR3 is CSVADRADTEAFF. The CDR3 DNA follows: TGCAGCGTTGCTGACAGGGCGGACACTGAAGCTTTCTTT.